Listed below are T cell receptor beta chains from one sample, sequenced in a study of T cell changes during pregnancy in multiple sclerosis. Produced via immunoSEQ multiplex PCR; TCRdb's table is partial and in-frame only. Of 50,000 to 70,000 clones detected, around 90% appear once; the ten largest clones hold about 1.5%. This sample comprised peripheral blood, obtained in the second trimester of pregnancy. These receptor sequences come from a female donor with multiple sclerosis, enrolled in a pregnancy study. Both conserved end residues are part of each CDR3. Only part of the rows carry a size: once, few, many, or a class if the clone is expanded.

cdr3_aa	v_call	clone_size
CASSGPGQGRYNEQFF	TRBV9	NA
CASRQSSGSPPDTQYF	TRBV6-4	NA
CASSLPEGRLVMNTEAFF	TRBV21-1	NA
CASSLSLAYNEQFF	TRBV11-3	NA
CAWSDTGTGLRYGYTF	TRBV30	NA
CASSLAGQTGYTF	TRBV27	NA
CSVETAGDIQYF	TRBV29-1	NA
CASSLAQGTEAFF	TRBV5-1	NA
CASSIMSDRVNEKLFF	TRBV19	NA
CASSSKQANTGELFF	TRBV7-9	NA
CASSPGLAGTFTSTDTQYF	TRBV7-9	NA
CASSASGSYEQYF	TRBV9	NA
CASSLGRGVHSGNTIYF	TRBV7-9	once
CASSVGTFNEQFF	TRBV7-2	NA
CASSIVPGVRPYGYTF	TRBV19	many
CASTPAPGYEQYF	TRBV19	NA
CASSLGAGGSSYNEQFF	TRBV5-4	NA
CASSLGGSTDTQYF	TRBV19	NA
CASSQVVTGVYEQYF	TRBV4-1	NA
CAWSDGRESGELFF	TRBV30	NA
CASSYRQGTTGELFF	TRBV2	NA
CASSELAVSGNTIYF	TRBV6-1	NA
CASKTGDTDTQYF	TRBV14	once
CASSQGGSGRANLYEQYF	TRBV4-2	NA
CAGSAGQGGVGQPQHF	TRBV30	NA
CASRGARAETQYF	TRBV2	once
CASSLTGRRDIQYF	TRBV5-4	NA
CASSKRQGQGLETQYF	TRBV5-1	NA
CASSFGQGAAGANVLTF	TRBV5-6	NA
CASMGQTTNTEAFF	TRBV2	once
CASSDPAGSPSNQPQHF	TRBV6-1	NA
CASSEFGGSFPDTQYF	TRBV2	NA
CASSLGTGGPYEQYF	TRBV7-2	NA
CASSLASGGGKNIQYF	TRBV7-2	NA
CASSLRGTGLNTEAFF	TRBV28	NA
CASSPAGYGGYTF	TRBV5-6	once
CASGGGAGINEQFF	TRBV10-1	NA
CASSSGQGSSYEQYF	TRBV7-9	NA
CASSLVSFGETQYF	TRBV7-2	NA
CASSFKNGQLQFF	TRBV5-4	NA
CASSDRDYYNEQFF	TRBV19	NA
CSVSGGDTIYF	TRBV29-1	NA
CASSRKGDTEAFF	TRBV6-5	NA
CASIRQTFEAFF	TRBV21-1	NA
CASSQREGIMQFF	TRBV4-1	once
CASSTDRLTQETQYF	TRBV19	few
CASSTGNNQPQHF	TRBV19	NA
CASSTENTEAFF	TRBV19	few